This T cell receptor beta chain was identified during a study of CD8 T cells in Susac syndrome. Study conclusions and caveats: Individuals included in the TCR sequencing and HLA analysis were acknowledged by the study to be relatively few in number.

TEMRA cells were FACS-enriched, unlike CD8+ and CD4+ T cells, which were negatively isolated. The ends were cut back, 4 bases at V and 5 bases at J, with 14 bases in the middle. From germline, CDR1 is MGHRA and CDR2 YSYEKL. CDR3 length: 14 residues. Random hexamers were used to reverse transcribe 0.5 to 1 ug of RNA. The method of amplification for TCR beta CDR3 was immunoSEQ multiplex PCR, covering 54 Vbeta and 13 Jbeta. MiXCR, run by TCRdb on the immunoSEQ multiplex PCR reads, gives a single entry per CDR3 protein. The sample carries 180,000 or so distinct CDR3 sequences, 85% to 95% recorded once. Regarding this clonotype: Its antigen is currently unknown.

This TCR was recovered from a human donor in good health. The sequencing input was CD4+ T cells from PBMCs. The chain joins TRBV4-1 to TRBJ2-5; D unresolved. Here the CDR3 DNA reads TGCGCCAGCAGCCCCGCACCGTTAGGCGAGACCCAGTACTTC. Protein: CASSPAPLGETQYF.